The 25 T cell receptor beta chains below come from one sample, sequenced in a study of cytomegalovirus exposure and HLA in healthy donors. Assay: immunoSEQ multiplex PCR; the TCRdb copy retains only in-frame clones and omits some. Of 110,000 to 150,000 clones listed, approximately 89% are singletons. Sequenced material: PBMCs. These receptors all stem from a woman younger than 30 in good health and CMV-seropositive.

CDR3 in amino acids: CASSFDRVPPEAFF. Here the CDR3 DNA reads TGTGCCAGCAGTTTTGACAGGGTACCGCCTGAAGCTTTCTTT. The chain links TRBV28 to TRBJ1-1, with 7 positions matching TRBD1. The CDR3 runs 14 residues. Trimming removed 3 bases from V and 6 bases from J; junction bases left unmatched: 7. The V gene's germline CDR1 is MDHEN and CDR2 SYDVKM.

The rearrangement joins TRBV2 to TRBJ1-1; D is perhaps TRBD1 (5 bases). This CDR3 has 16 residues. Per the germline V gene, CDR1 is SNHLY and CDR2 is FYNNEI. The V and J ends lost 2 bases and 0 bases respectively, with 13 bases between them. CDR3 nucleotides: TGTGCCAGCAGTGAACAGGCAGGGACTTTGAACACTGAAGCTTTCTTT. It specifies CASSEQAGTLNTEAFF.

The gene calls are TRBV9 and TRBJ2-7, with 11 bases identical to TRBD1. The V gene's germline CDR1 is SGDLS and CDR2 YYNGEE. The CDR3 spans 15 residues. The V segment lost 3 bases and the J segment 3 bases; nucleotides outside the gene matches: 5. The CDR3 is CASSARGTGGYEQYF. The CDR3 nucleotides are TGTGCCAGCAGCGCGAGAGGGACAGGGGGCTACGAGCAGTACTTC.

The V gene is TRBV5-1, the J gene TRBJ2-1; D remains unclear. Per the germline V gene, CDR1 is SGHRS and CDR2 is YFSETQ. Deletions cut 1 base from V and 5 bases from J, with 4 bases between. CDR3 length: 12 residues. The CDR3 region has the DNA TGCGCCAGCAGCTTGCAGGACAATGAGCAGTTCTTC. It is translated as CASSLQDNEQFF.

The genes are TRBV4-3 and TRBJ2-3; 8 bases match TRBD2. Germline CDR1 is LGHNA and CDR2 is YSLEER. The CDR3 is 16 amino acids. The junction had 6 bases not matched to a gene; V was cut back by 2 bases and J by 2 bases. The CDR3 sequence: CASSQRLASYTDTQYF. The CDR3 region has the DNA TGCGCCAGCAGCCAACGACTAGCGTCTTACACAGATACGCAGTATTTT.

The V gene is TRBV5-1, the J gene TRBJ2-7, with 7 bases matching TRBD1. The junction had 7 bases not matched to a gene; V was cut back by 0 bases and J by 4 bases. The CDR3 is 15 residues long. Germline V gene lookup returns CDR1 SGHRS and CDR2 YFSETQ. The CDR3 loop reads CASSLGQGLEYEQYF. CDR3 DNA: TGCGCCAGCAGCTTGGGACAGGGCCTTGAATACGAGCAGTACTTC.

This sequence joins TRBV14 and TRBJ1-2; D perhaps matches TRBD1 (5 bases). V lost 1 base, J lost 3 bases, and 9 bases lay in between. The CDR3 contains 14 residues. Germline V gene lookup returns CDR1 SGHDN and CDR2 FVKESK. Here the CDR3 reads CASSQGGDDYGYTF. The CDR3 coding sequence is TGTGCCAGCAGCCAAGGGGGGGATGACTATGGCTACACCTTC.

This clone was observed once. The rearrangement links TRBV6-1 to TRBJ1-2; D might be TRBD1 (5 bases). V was pared by 1 base and J by 5 bases, with 14 bases between. The germline V gene has CDR1 MNHNS and CDR2 SASEGT. This CDR3 comprises 15 residues. This CDR3 is CASSEGKGGGYGYTF. The CDR3 coding sequence is TGTGCCAGCAGTGAAGGAAAGGGTGGGGGGTATGGCTACACCTTC.

The chain employs TRBV5-1 and TRBJ2-3, with a weak D call TRBD2 (5 bases). Trimming removed 8 bases at V and 4 bases at J, with 17 bases between. Germline CDR1 reads SGHRS; CDR2 reads YFSETQ. The CDR3 sequence is 14 residues long. This CDR3 reads CASKLSGFSDTQYF. CDR3 bases: TGCGCCAGTAAATTGTCGGGGTTTTCAGATACGCAGTATTTT.

The gene calls are TRBV4-2 and TRBJ2-1; 9 nucleotides align to TRBD2. The CDR3 has 18 residues. With 3 bases clipped from V and 0 bases from J, the junction kept 9 bases outside the gene matches. Germline V lookup: CDR1 LGHNA, CDR2 YNFKEQ. This CDR3 is CASSQSRGGKSSYNEQFF. The CDR3 DNA reads as TGTGCCAGCAGCCAGTCGCGGGGGGGAAAGAGCTCCTACAATGAGCAGTTCTTC.

This clone appeared a single time. The V call is TRBV7-9, the J call TRBJ2-7; TRBD2 matches 10 bases. CDR3 length: 14 residues. Germline loops: CDR1 SEHNR, CDR2 FQNEAQ (reference sequence). The ends lost 5 bases at V and 4 bases at J; junction bases unmatched: 5. The CDR3 DNA is TGTGCCAGCAGCCCAAGCGGGGGGGCTTACGAGCAGTACTTC. Translation: CASSPSGGAYEQYF. The complete variable domain, with remaining parts taken from reference TRBV7-9 and TRBJ2-7, reads DTGVSQNPRHKITKRGQNVTFRCDPISEHNRLYWYRQTLGQGPEFLTYFQNEAQLEKSRLLSDRFSAERPKGSFSTLEIQRTEQGDSAMYLCASSPSGGAYEQYFGPGTRLTVT.

The V call is TRBV6-1, the J call TRBJ1-2; the D gene is possibly TRBD1 (5 bases). The CDR3 totals 13 residues. CDR1 and CDR2 (germline): MNHNS, SASEGT. Trimming stripped 5 bases from V and 4 bases from J, with 11 bases between. The CDR3 loop is CASSYAGLYGYTF. The DNA for the CDR3 is TGTGCCAGCAGTTATGCAGGGCTCTATGGCTACACCTTC.

The CDR3 coding sequence is TGCGCCAGCAGTGGGGGACAGGGGACGGACACCATATATTTT. It codes for CASSGGQGTDTIYF. The J gene is TRBJ1-3, the V gene TRBV10-2; 10 nucleotides match TRBD1. Germline assignment: CDR1 WSHSY and CDR2 SAAADI. With V trimmed by 4 bases and J by 8 bases, 5 bases remained unmatched. The CDR3 length is 14 residues.

The chain uses TRBV11-2 and TRBJ1-1, with 7 bases lining up with TRBD1. The CDR3 is 12 residues long. The V gene end was trimmed by 5 bases and the J gene end by 5 bases; junction bases not matched to a gene: 2. Germline CDR1 reads SGHAT; CDR2 reads FQNNGV. This CDR3 reads CASSDRVTEAFF. The CDR3 DNA sequence: TGTGCCAGCAGCGACAGGGTGACTGAAGCTTTCTTT.

The chain has TRBV4-1 and TRBJ2-3; weak D call: TRBD2 (6 bases). CDR1 is MGHRA and CDR2 is YSYEKL in the germline V gene. This CDR3 contains 16 residues. V was trimmed by 8 bases and J by 6 bases, leaving 24 bases between them. CDR3 loop: CASGHSGLRKEDTQYF. CDR3 bases: TGCGCCAGCGGACATTCGGGACTCAGGAAGGAGGATACGCAGTATTTT.

A remark on this clone: One end of the junction varies from germline; a read error may be responsible. The rearrangement links TRBV10-3 to TRBJ1-2; the match to TRBD1 covers 7 bases. The CDR3 consists of 15 residues. CDR1 is ENHRY and CDR2 is SYGVKD in the germline V gene. The CDR3 DNA sequence: TGTGCCAGCAGTTACCAGACAGGGACGATCTATGGCTACACCTTC. Translated: CASSYQTGTIYGYTF.

This clone turned up a few times. This chain connects TRBV5-1 to TRBJ2-7, with TRBD2 matching 9 bases. The CDR3 has 14 residues. V shed 6 bases and J 4 bases; nucleotides not matched to a gene: 8. In germline, CDR1 is SGHRS, CDR2 YFSETQ. In DNA form, the CDR3 reads TGCGCCAGCACCTGGGGGACTAGCCGTTACGAGCAGTACTTC. Amino acids: CASTWGTSRYEQYF.

This clone was seen only a few times. The chain combines TRBV2 with TRBJ1-2; D remains unclear. CDR3 size: 13 residues. Trimming removed 6 bases at V and 3 bases at J, with 11 bases between. Germline assignment: CDR1 SNHLY and CDR2 FYNNEI. For the CDR3, the DNA is TGTGCCAGCAGGAATGTTCGGGACTATGGCTACACCTTC. Residues: CASRNVRDYGYTF.

This clone has a handful of counts. The chain employs TRBV7-7 and TRBJ2-7; 8 bases match TRBD2. The germline gives CDR1 SSHAT, CDR2 FNYEAQ (reference sequence). V lost 6 bases and J lost 2; bases outside the gene matches: 9. The CDR3 contains 15 residues. CDR3 DNA sequence: TGTGCCAGCAGTTCAGGAGCGGGGGTCGCCTACGAGCAGTACTTC. It codes for CASSSGAGVAYEQYF.

The chain is built from TRBV18 and TRBJ1-5, with TRBD1 matching 7 bases. Germline CDR1 is KGHSH and CDR2 is LQKENI. V shed 4 bases, J shed 1 base, and the junction held 10 bases outside the gene matches. The CDR3 sequence is 17 residues long. The DNA for the CDR3 is TGTGCCAGCTCACGGGGGACAGCCGCCGGGAGCAATCAGCCCCAGCATTTT. This codes for CASSRGTAAGSNQPQHF.

V is TRBV28 and J is TRBJ1-1, with D possibly TRBD1 on 5 matching bases. V lost 3 bases and J lost 0, with 8 bases in between. The CDR3 has 14 amino acids. The germline CDR1 and CDR2 sequences are MDHEN and SYDVKM. The CDR3: CASSFVGLNTEAFF. The CDR3 DNA follows: TGTGCCAGCAGTTTCGTGGGGCTGAACACTGAAGCTTTCTTT. The whole variable domain, remainder taken from reference TRBV28 and TRBJ1-1, is DVKVTQSSRYLVKRTGEKVFLECVQDMDHENMFWYRQDPGLGLRLIYFSYDVKMKEKGDIPEGYSVSREKKERFSLILESASTNQTSMYLCASSFVGLNTEAFFGQGTRLTVV.

The genes are TRBV11-2 and TRBJ1-2; 8 nucleotides line up with TRBD1. V was pared by 4 bases and J by 2 bases, with 6 bases of the junction left unmatched. The CDR3 length is 15 residues. Germline V gives CDR1 SGHAT, CDR2 FQNNGV. The CDR3 loop is CASSWTGTVNYGYTF. The CDR3 region has the DNA TGTGCCAGCAGCTGGACAGGGACGGTAAACTATGGCTACACCTTC.

The J gene is TRBJ1-2, the V gene TRBV28; 9 positions agree with TRBD1. This CDR3 is 15 amino acids long. Germline V gene data show CDR1 as MDHEN and CDR2 as SYDVKM. With 0 bases clipped from V and 2 bases from J, the junction kept 1 base outside the gene matches. The CDR3 spells CASSLWTGGNYGYTF. The DNA of the CDR3 is TGTGCCAGCAGTTTATGGACAGGGGGGAACTATGGCTACACCTTC.

The CDR3 spells CASSIRGSGGSSSYEQYF. In DNA, the CDR3 is TGTGCCAGTAGTATCCGGGGTAGCGGGGGCTCCAGCTCCTACGAGCAGTACTTC. This chain joins TRBV19 and TRBJ2-7, with 9 bases aligning to TRBD2. The V gene end was trimmed by 3 bases and the J gene end by 0 bases; junction bases not matched to a gene: 12. Looked up from germline, CDR1 is LNHDA and CDR2 is SQIVND (reference sequence). CDR3 length equals 18 residues.

The chain has TRBV7-2 and TRBJ2-3; no clear D. The CDR3 consists of 12 residues. Per germline, CDR1 SGHTA and CDR2 FQGNSA. V was cut by 2 bases and J by 5 bases, with 5 bases left in between. DNA of the CDR3: TGTGCCAGCAGCTTATCCGGAGATACGCAGTATTTT. Translation gives CASSLSGDTQYF.